The T cell receptor beta chain described here comes from a study of shared clonotypes between healthy human individuals. Study results and caveats: Sharing across a few donors was seen in 4% to 5% of naive CD4 clonotypes.

Germline values: CDR1 SGHVS, CDR2 FNYEAQ. V was pared by 9 bases and J by 4 bases, with 15 bases between. The CDR3 is made up of 13 amino acids. For sorted subsets, about 200 ng DNA per replicate equaled around 28,000 T cell genomes. Using immunoSEQ multiplex PCR, the repertoire was profiled, and TCRdb retains in-frame clones only, with some absent. This table holds 2 million to 2.5 million clones, just under 95% found once. This clone was counted between two and nine times. Its antigen is currently unknown. The sequence was collected from a man aged 18 to 29 in good health. Some clones in this sample may be carry-over from other donors' samples. Sequencing used naive CD4+ T cells from PBMCs. Subset meaning: CD45RA+ positively selected. The chain carries TRBV7-6 and TRBJ1-1; D remains unclear. The CDR3 is CASRTVAGTEAFF. The DNA for the CDR3 is TGTGCCAGTCGTACCGTCGCGGGCACTGAAGCTTTCTTT.